This TCR beta chain appears in the sequencing data of a study of cytomegalovirus exposure and HLA in healthy donors. Broader study findings: According to the study, approximately 150 TCR beta chains were cytomegalovirus-associated.

Vbeta (60) and Jbeta (13) primers were used in the PCR. TCRdb's table, derived via immunoSEQ multiplex PCR, lists solely in-frame clones and lacks some. The sample has 170,000 or so clones; roughly four fifths are singletons. With respect to this clone: Its antigen is unknown.

Germline values: CDR1 KGHSH, CDR2 LQKENI. V gave up 3 bases and J gave up 1 base, with 9 bases separating them. This CDR3 has 14 amino acids. The sequencing input was PBMCs. This sequence joins TRBV18 and TRBJ1-1; D might be TRBD1 (5 bases). This clonotype was obtained from a man aged 50 to 59 in good health and CMV-seronegative. This chain's CDR3 is CASSPQGSNTEAFF. The DNA of the CDR3 is TGTGCCAGCTCACCTCAGGGCTCGAACACTGAAGCTTTCTTT.